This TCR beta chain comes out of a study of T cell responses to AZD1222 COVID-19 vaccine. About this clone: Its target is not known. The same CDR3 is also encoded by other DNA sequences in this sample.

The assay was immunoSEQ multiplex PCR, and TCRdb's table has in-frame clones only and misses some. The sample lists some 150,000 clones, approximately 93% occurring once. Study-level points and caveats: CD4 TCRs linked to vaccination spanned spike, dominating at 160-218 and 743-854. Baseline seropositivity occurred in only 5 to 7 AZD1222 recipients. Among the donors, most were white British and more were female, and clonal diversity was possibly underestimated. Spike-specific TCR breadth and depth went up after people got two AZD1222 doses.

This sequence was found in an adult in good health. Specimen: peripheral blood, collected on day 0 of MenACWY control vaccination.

In DNA, the CDR3 is TGTGCCAGCAGCTTAGGCGGGGGGCAGGGTCAGCCCCAGCATTTT. Translated, it gives CASSLGGGQGQPQHF. The chain links TRBV7-8 to TRBJ1-5, with D possibly being TRBD1 (6 bases). Germline V gene sequence: CDR1 SGHVS, CDR2 FQNEAQ. The V and J ends lost 1 base and 6 bases respectively, with 13 bases between them. CDR3 size: 15 residues.